This T cell receptor (beta chain) was recorded in a study of radiation and T cells in renal cell carcinoma. Study at large: Nephrectomy followed 15 Gy stereotactic body radiation by 4 weeks.

Study conclusions and caveats: Top tumor clonotypes rose in blood 2 weeks post-radiation, then contracted.

Here immunoSEQ multiplex PCR was the method, and the copy in TCRdb shows in-frame clones only, minus some. Among tens of thousands of clones listed, 80% to 90% were seen once. Germline V CDR1 and CDR2: ENHRY, SYGVKD. The CDR3 contains 14 residues. The V end lost 2 bases, the J end lost 0 bases, and 7 bases lay between the germline ends. Documented time point: blood 2 weeks post-SBRT. The treatment is: 15 Gy SBRT to primary tumor, nephrectomy 4 weeks later. Blood was sampled at baseline, 2 weeks and 4 weeks after SBRT. Clear cell pathology was present in this patient's renal cell carcinoma. About this clone: Its antigen is unknown.

This receptor was obtained from a woman aged 45-65 years with renal cell carcinoma. This chain uses TRBV10-3 with TRBJ1-1; D is ambiguous. The material was blood, obtained from a patient whose treatment included radiotherapy and nephrectomy. CDR3 protein: CAISETEMNTEAFF. The CDR3 region has the DNA TGTGCCATCAGTGAGACAGAAATGAACACTGAAGCTTTCTTT.